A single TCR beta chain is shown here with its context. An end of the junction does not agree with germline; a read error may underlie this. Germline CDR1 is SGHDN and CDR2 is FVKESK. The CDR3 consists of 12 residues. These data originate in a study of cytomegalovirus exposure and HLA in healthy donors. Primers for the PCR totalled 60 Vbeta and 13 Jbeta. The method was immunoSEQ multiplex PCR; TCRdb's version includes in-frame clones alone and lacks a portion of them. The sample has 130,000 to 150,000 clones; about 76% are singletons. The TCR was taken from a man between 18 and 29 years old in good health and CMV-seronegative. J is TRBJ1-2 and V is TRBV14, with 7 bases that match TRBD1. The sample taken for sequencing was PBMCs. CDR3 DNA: TGTGCCAGCAGCCAAGACATCCGGGACAGAAACTTC. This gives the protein CASSQDIRDRNF.